The TCR beta chain described here comes from a study of blood T cell repertoires in COVID-19. Study-wide background: From the United States, Italy and Spain came samples of acute and convalescent COVID-19. Sample material is recorded as cDNA or gDNA derived from T cells, B-cell-depleted T cells, or PBMCs.

As originally analysed: Amplification of reference gene primers provided the estimated nucleated cell counts. Some clones are missing from TCRdb's copy, which holds only in-frame ones; the method was immunoSEQ multiplex PCR. From that table come the V and J calls and clone size; the DNA was used to work out D and trimming. The sample consists of roughly 180,000 clones, roughly 84% of them appearing once. The CDR3 runs 13 residues. After removal of 5 bases from V and 7 bases from J, the junction contained 6 bases not matched to a gene. Germline CDR1 and CDR2: MDHEN and SYDVKM. During active infection, Seattle patients enrolled and were then monitored through disease.

The clonotype was recovered from a woman between 50 and 59 years old with COVID-19, enrolled during active disease. Source material: peripheral blood. The gene calls are TRBV28 and TRBJ1-2; 8 bases align to TRBD1. CDR3 nucleotides: TGTGCCAGCAGTCCGGAAGACAGGGGTGGCTACACCTTC. It translates to CASSPEDRGGYTF.